This TCR beta chain originates from a study of blood T cell repertoires in COVID-19. The overall study: The origin of the acute and convalescent COVID-19 samples was the United States, Italy and Spain.

V lost 6 bases and J lost 1, with 5 bases in between. Germline V lookup: CDR1 DFQATT, CDR2 SNEGSKA (reference sequence). This CDR3 region has 11 residues. Repertoires were generated with immunoSEQ multiplex PCR, while TCRdb's copy carries only in-frame clones and drops some. The top ten hold about 4% of the sample, which has around 280,000 clones, around four fifths seen once. The TCR sequence derives from a woman in her fifties or sixties with active or convalescent COVID-19. The chain has TRBV20-1 and TRBJ2-3; D is unclear. The sequenced sample was peripheral blood. CDR3 bases: TGCAGTGCAGCCGGCACAGATACGCAGTATTTT. This encodes CSAAGTDTQYF.